These 27 T cell receptor beta chains share one sample of origin, sequenced in a study of metastatic and nonmetastatic thyroid tumors (dated by TCRdb to about 2020). The library was built by means of PCR. TCRdb names Illumina HiSeq 4000 as the instrument used. The public sequencing data were trimmed at Q25 with fastp and processed into clonotypes with MiXCR by TCRdb, which kept only in-frame beta chains. This sample gives about 32,000 clones in total; 15% to 20% of them show up just once. The ten largest make up approximately 8.1% of the sample. No treatment had been received by any patient before thyroid surgery. Sample: blood. Every receptor here comes from a female donor with papillary thyroid cancer or a benign thyroid nodule (not recorded which). Some clones in this sample may be carry-over from other donors' samples.

This clone was counted at least ten times. This sequence joins TRBV6-1 and TRBJ1-2, with D tentatively TRBD1 (6 bases). Germline V CDR1 and CDR2: MNHNS, SASEGT. Trimming stripped 2 bases from V and 9 bases from J, with 19 bases between. The CDR3 runs to 15 residues. Here the CDR3 reads CASSEPQGTIVSYTF. The CDR3 nucleotides are TGTGCCAGCAGTGAACCCCAGGGGACGATTGTTAGCTACACCTTC.

This clone was seen at least ten times. The V and J genes are TRBV6-2 or TRBV6-3 and TRBJ2-7, with D perhaps matching TRBD2 (6 bases). V lost 4 bases and J 3 bases, leaving 13 bases between the germline ends. The CDR3 consists of 14 residues. In germline, CDR1 is MNHEY, CDR2 SVGEGT. CDR3 in amino acids: CASSWDQTSYEQYF. In DNA, the CDR3 is TGTGCCAGCAGTTGGGATCAGACTAGCTACGAGCAGTACTTC.

In its sample, this clone was seen many times. This may arise from a read error, as a much more abundant clone is one base away. The chain has TRBV28 and TRBJ2-5; 12 bases map to TRBD2. With the DNA end fitting TRBJ2-1 better, the J assignment may be wrong. Germline V gene lookup returns CDR1 MDHEN and CDR2 SYDVKM. The CDR3 extends over 17 amino acids. CDR3 region: CASSFFRASGRVGEQFF. Here the CDR3 DNA reads TGCGCCAGCAGTTTTTTTCGGGCTAGCGGGAGGGTAGGTGAGCAGTTCTTC.

There are many counts of this clone. V usage is TRBV12-3 or TRBV12-4 and J usage is TRBJ1-1, with 10 bases matching TRBD1. This CDR3 spans 14 amino acids. V was pared by 7 bases and J by 5 bases, with 7 bases of the junction left unmatched. The CDR3 sequence is CASNRQGALTEAFF. CDR3 nucleotide sequence: TGTGCCAGCAACCGACAGGGGGCGCTGACTGAAGCTTTCTTT.

This clone was observed many times. The J gene is TRBJ2-1, the V gene TRBV12-3 or TRBV12-4, with a tentative D call TRBD2 (5 bases). The CDR3 consists of 15 residues. Trimming removed 4 bases from V and 0 bases from J, with 10 bases in between. The chain's CDR3 is CASSSRAGSYNEQFF. The CDR3 nucleotides read TGTGCCAGCAGTTCGAGGGCCGGCTCCTACAATGAGCAGTTCTTC.

This clone was counted ten times or more. V is TRBV14 and J is TRBJ1-1; D unresolved. The germline V gene encodes CDR1 SGHDN and CDR2 FVKESK. Trimming left V 4 bases short and J 0 bases short, with 6 bases between. This CDR3 has 13 amino acids. The CDR3, as DNA: TGTGCCAGCAGCCGACGGATGAACACTGAAGCTTTCTTT. This sequence encodes CASSRRMNTEAFF.

This clone came up many times. This chain joins TRBV15 and TRBJ2-7; D gene ambiguous. The germline CDR1 and CDR2 sequences are LNHNV and YYDKDF (reference sequence). CDR3 length: 16 amino acids. Trimming pared 0 bases from V and 0 bases from J, leaving 12 bases between. The CDR3 nucleotides read TGTGCCACCAGCAGAGATCCCTGGGCAGCCTCCTACGAGCAGTACTTC. Its protein is CATSRDPWAASYEQYF.

The chain has TRBV28 and TRBJ2-3, with 9 bases fitting TRBD2. With 6 bases clipped from V and 1 base from J, the junction kept 8 bases outside the gene matches. The CDR3 contains 16 residues. Germline V gene data show CDR1 as MDHEN and CDR2 as SYDVKM. The CDR3 region has the DNA TGTGCCAGCAGATTGAATAGCGGGAGTGGCACAGATACGCAGTATTTT. Translated, it gives CASRLNSGSGTDTQYF.

This chain uses TRBV5-5 with TRBJ1-2, with unresolved D. V shed 2 bases and J shed 4 bases, with 15 bases lying between them. CDR3 length: 15 residues. CDR1 is SGHKS, CDR2 YYEKEE, per germline (reference sequence). CDR3 sequence reads: CASSFGAEEIYGYTF. CDR3 sequence (DNA): TGTGCCAGCAGCTTTGGAGCCGAGGAAATCTATGGCTACACCTTC.

This clone showed up just a few times. Since a much larger clone is just one base distant, this may be a read error. This rearrangement joins TRBV6-2 or TRBV6-3 to TRBJ1-6; TRBD1 matches at 8 bases. The V and J ends lost 5 bases and 0 bases, in that order; junction bases with no gene match: 9. Looked up from germline, CDR1 is MNHEY and CDR2 is SVGEGT. The CDR3 extends over 18 amino acids. Here the CDR3 reads CASSPRDRRNSYNSPLHF. The CDR3 coding sequence is TGTGCCAGCAGTCCACGGGACAGGCGGAACTCCTATAATTCACCCCTCCACTTT.

This clone was picked up a small number of times. This chain links TRBV10-3 with TRBJ2-7, with D possibly matching TRBD1 (6 bases). Germline V lookup: CDR1 ENHRY, CDR2 SYGVKD. The CDR3 spans 12 residues. V dropped 6 bases and J dropped 6 bases, with 12 bases sitting between them. Here the CDR3 reads CAIRGQGSEQYF. The DNA of the CDR3 is TGTGCCATCAGGGGGCAGGGGAGCGAGCAGTACTTC.

This clone has a count of ten or more. The rearrangement joins TRBV25-1 to TRBJ1-5; the D is unclear. The CDR3 runs to 15 residues. V lost 3 bases and J lost 5, with 14 bases in between. Germline values: CDR1 MGHDK, CDR2 SYGVNS. The CDR3 region is CASSEGSGSYQPQHF. For the CDR3, the DNA is TGTGCCAGCAGTGAGGGGTCGGGGAGCTATCAGCCCCAGCATTTT.

This clone has a count of ten or more. The rearrangement joins TRBV11-2 to TRBJ1-1; D not resolved. Germline V gene lookup returns CDR1 SGHAT and CDR2 FQNNGV. The CDR3 has 13 residues. The V end was cut by 3 bases, the J end by 3 bases, with 8 bases between. CDR3 nucleotides: TGTGCCAGCAGCTTTAATCGGGACACTGAAGCTTTCTTT. This sequence encodes CASSFNRDTEAFF.

This clone was recorded a few times. J is TRBJ1-6 and V is TRBV28; the D gene is possibly TRBD1 (5 bases). V was cut by 4 bases and J by 10 bases, with 14 bases left in between. The CDR3 runs to 14 residues. The germline CDR1 and CDR2 sequences are MDHEN and SYDVKM. The CDR3 is CASSSGLESSPLHF. CDR3 in DNA: TGTGCCAGCAGTTCGGGACTTGAGTCGTCACCCCTCCACTTT.

The chain's CDR3 is CSASLQSGNRYF. The CDR3 nucleotides are TGCAGTGCTAGTCTTCAAAGTGGTAATCGGTATTTT. The genes are TRBV20-1 and TRBJ2-3, with D unclear. CDR1 DFQATT and CDR2 SNEGSKA come from the germline V gene (reference sequence). CDR3 length: 12 residues. The ends were cut back, 3 bases at V and 14 bases at J, with 18 bases in the middle.

This clone was seen only a few times. J is TRBJ2-1 and V is TRBV5-1, with D unresolved. V was clipped by 1 base and J by 4 bases, with 3 bases between them. The germline V gene encodes CDR1 SGHRS and CDR2 YFSETQ. The CDR3 sequence is 12 residues long. The CDR3 sequence is CASSLQYNEQFF. The DNA for the CDR3 is TGCGCCAGCAGCTTGCAGTACAATGAGCAGTTCTTC. The entire variable domain, with the rest obtained from reference TRBV5-1 and TRBJ2-1, is as follows: KAGVTQTPRYLIKTRGQQVTLSCSPISGHRSVSWYQQTPGQGLQFLFEYFSETQRNKGNFPGRFSGRQFSNSRSEMNVSTLELGDSALYLCASSLQYNEQFFGPGTRLTVL.

This clone was recorded at least ten times. The V gene is TRBV24-1, the J gene TRBJ2-6; D not certain. V lost 3 bases, J lost 3 bases, and 17 bases lay in between. Germline V gene lookup returns CDR1 KGHDR and CDR2 SFDVKD. This CDR3 has 18 amino acids. CDR3 loop: CATSDPTSRSDGANVLTF. The CDR3 nucleotides read TGTGCCACCAGTGATCCAACCTCGCGGAGTGATGGGGCCAACGTCCTGACTTTC.

This clone has only a few counts. The V and J genes are TRBV19 and TRBJ2-6; D remains ambiguous. There are 15 residues in the CDR3. Germline-derived CDR1 and CDR2 are LNHDA and SQIVND (reference sequence). The V end lost 7 bases, the J end lost 0 bases, and 10 bases lay between the germline ends. The CDR3 is CASTRMSSGANVLTF. CDR3 bases: TGTGCCAGTACTAGAATGAGCTCTGGGGCCAACGTCCTGACTTTC.

This clone was found many times. A read error is possible here, since a much larger clone lies one base away. The sample contains more than one DNA sequence encoding this CDR3. CDR3 coding DNA: TGTGCCAGTGGCCGACAGGGCACTGAAGCTTTCTTT. Protein sequence: CASGRQGTEAFF. The J gene is TRBJ1-1, the V gene TRBV6-1; 7 positions agree with TRBD1. The CDR3 is 12 residues long. J lost 4 bases, V lost 9 bases, and 5 bases had no gene match. Germline-derived CDR1 and CDR2 are MNHNS and SASEGT.

This clone was counted ten times or more. This chain joins TRBV6-1 and TRBJ1-1; D not resolved. The V gene's germline CDR1 is MNHNS and CDR2 SASEGT. The CDR3 has 13 residues. V was shortened by 8 bases and J by 3 bases, with 13 bases between the two germline ends. The CDR3, as DNA: TGTGCCAGCCGCCCCCCCGGGGACACTGAAGCTTTCTTT. Its protein is CASRPPGDTEAFF.

This clone was found a few times. V is TRBV6-1 and J is TRBJ2-7, with D unresolved. The V and J ends lost 7 bases and 2 bases respectively, with 15 bases between them. From germline, CDR1 is MNHNS and CDR2 SASEGT. The CDR3 is made up of 14 amino acids. CDR3 amino acids: CASTTMIGPYEQYF. The CDR3 bases are TGTGCCAGCACCACGATGATTGGGCCCTACGAGCAGTACTTC.

In this sample, this clone turned up many times. The V gene is TRBV6-1, the J gene TRBJ1-5, with 8 positions matching TRBD1. The CDR3 spans 14 residues. The V and J ends lost 4 bases and 4 bases, in that order; junction bases with no gene match: 3. Per germline, CDR1 MNHNS and CDR2 SASEGT. CDR3 DNA sequence: TGTGCCAGCAGTGCGGGACAGGCTAATCAGCCCCAGCATTTT. It specifies CASSAGQANQPQHF.

J is TRBJ2-1 and V is TRBV20-1; 7 nucleotides agree with TRBD2. CDR3 size: 13 residues. Germline V gives CDR1 DFQATT, CDR2 SNEGSKA (reference sequence). V lost 1 base, J lost 8 bases, and 5 bases stayed unmatched. The CDR3 loop reads CSARGTSWDEQFF. As DNA, the CDR3 is TGCAGTGCTAGAGGGACTAGTTGGGATGAGCAGTTCTTC.

The chain carries TRBV20-1 and TRBJ1-2; D gene unclear. Germline CDR1 reads DFQATT; CDR2 reads SNEGSKA (reference sequence). There are 14 residues in the CDR3. V lost 0 bases, J lost 7 bases, and 15 bases lay in between. CDR3 amino acids: CSARDLRSVFGYTF. The CDR3 DNA is TGCAGTGCTAGAGATCTACGCAGCGTCTTTGGCTACACCTTC.

The chain links TRBV11-2 to TRBJ2-7; D call uncertain. Germline CDR1 SGHAT, CDR2 FQNNGV. This CDR3 has 14 residues. V lost 0 bases and J 2 bases, leaving 8 bases between the germline ends. CDR3 bases: TGTGCCAGCAGCTTAGAGTTGACCGCCTACGAGCAGTACTTC. Translated: CASSLELTAYEQYF. Full variable domain (remainder filled in from reference TRBV11-2 and TRBJ2-7): EAGVAQSPRYKIIEKRQSVAFWCNPISGHATLYWYQQILGQGPKLLIQFQNNGVVDDSQLPKDRFSAERLKGVDSTLKIQPAKLEDSAVYLCASSLELTAYEQYFGPGTRLTVT.

At least ten counts were recorded for this clone. The chain couples TRBV9 to TRBJ2-3; unclear D gene. The CDR3 is 13 amino acids. V was pared by 0 bases and J by 4 bases, with 6 bases between. Germline loops: CDR1 SGDLS, CDR2 YYNGEE. The CDR3 loop reads CASSVVGADTQYF. For the CDR3, the DNA is TGTGCCAGCAGCGTAGTTGGGGCAGATACGCAGTATTTT.

This clone was observed a few times. This chain joins TRBV10-1 and TRBJ2-7, with 7 bases matching TRBD1. Per germline, CDR1 WNHNN and CDR2 SYGVQD (reference sequence). V lost 4 bases to trimming and J lost 7 bases; unmatched junction nucleotides: 7. This CDR3 has 13 amino acids. This chain's CDR3 is CASSGDRAGEQYF. The CDR3 DNA sequence: TGCGCCAGCAGTGGCGACAGGGCGGGTGAGCAGTACTTC.